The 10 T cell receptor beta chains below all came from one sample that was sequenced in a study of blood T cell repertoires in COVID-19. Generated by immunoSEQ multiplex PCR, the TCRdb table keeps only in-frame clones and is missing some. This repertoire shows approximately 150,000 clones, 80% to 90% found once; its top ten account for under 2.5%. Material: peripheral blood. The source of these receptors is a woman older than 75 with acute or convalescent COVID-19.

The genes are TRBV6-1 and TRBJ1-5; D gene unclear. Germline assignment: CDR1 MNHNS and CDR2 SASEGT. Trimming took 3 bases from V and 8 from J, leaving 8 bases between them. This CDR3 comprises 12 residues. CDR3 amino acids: CASSDTVEPQHF. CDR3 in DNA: TGTGCCAGCAGTGATACGGTTGAGCCCCAGCATTTT.

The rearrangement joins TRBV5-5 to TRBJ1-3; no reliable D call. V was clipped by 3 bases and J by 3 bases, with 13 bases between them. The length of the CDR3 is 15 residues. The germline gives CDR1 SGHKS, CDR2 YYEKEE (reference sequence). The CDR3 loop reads CASSSSGPDGNTIYF. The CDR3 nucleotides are TGTGCCAGCAGCTCCTCAGGTCCGGATGGAAACACCATATATTTT.

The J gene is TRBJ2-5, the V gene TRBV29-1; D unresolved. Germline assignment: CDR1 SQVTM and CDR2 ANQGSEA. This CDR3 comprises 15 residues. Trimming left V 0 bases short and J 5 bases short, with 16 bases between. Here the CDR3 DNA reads TGCAGCGTTGAAGATCTTACTCGACTTTCCGAGACCCAGTACTTC. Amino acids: CSVEDLTRLSETQYF.

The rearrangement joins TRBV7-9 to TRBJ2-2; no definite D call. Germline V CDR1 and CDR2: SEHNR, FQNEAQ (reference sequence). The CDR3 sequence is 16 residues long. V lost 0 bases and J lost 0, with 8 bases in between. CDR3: CASSLAPTANTGELFF. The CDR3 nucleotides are TGTGCCAGCAGCTTAGCGCCTACAGCGAACACCGGGGAGCTGTTTTTT.

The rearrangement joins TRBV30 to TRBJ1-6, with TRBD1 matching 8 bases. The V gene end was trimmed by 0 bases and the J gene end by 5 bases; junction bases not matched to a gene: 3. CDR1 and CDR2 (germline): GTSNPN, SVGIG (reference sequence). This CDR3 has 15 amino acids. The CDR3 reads CAWSVDRADNSPLHF. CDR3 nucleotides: TGTGCCTGGAGTGTGGACAGGGCGGATAATTCACCCCTCCACTTT. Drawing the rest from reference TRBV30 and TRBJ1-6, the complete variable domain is SQTIHQWPATLVQPVGSPLSLECTVEGTSNPNLYWYRQAAGRGLQLLFYSVGIGQISSEVPQNLSASRPQDRQFILSSKKLLLSDSGFYLCAWSVDRADNSPLHFGNGTRLTVT.

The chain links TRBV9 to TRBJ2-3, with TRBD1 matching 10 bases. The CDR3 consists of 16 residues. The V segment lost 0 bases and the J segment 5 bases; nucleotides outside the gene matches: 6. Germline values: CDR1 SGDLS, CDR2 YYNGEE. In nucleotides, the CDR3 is TGTGCCAGCAGCGTAGGGACCGGGACAGGGGTAGATACGCAGTATTTT. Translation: CASSVGTGTGVDTQYF. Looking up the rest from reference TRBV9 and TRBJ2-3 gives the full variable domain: DSGVTQTPKHLITATGQRVTLRCSPRSGDLSVYWYQQSLDQGLQFLIQYYNGEERAKGNILERFSAQQFPDLHSELNLSSLELGDSALYFCASSVGTGTGVDTQYFGPGTRLTVL.

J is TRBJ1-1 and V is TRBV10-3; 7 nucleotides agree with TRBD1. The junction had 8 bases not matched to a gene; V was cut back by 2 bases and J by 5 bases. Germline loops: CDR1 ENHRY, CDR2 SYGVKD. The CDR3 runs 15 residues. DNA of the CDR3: TGTGCCATCAGTGAGGGAACAGGGGCGCGGACTGAAGCTTTCTTT. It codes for CAISEGTGARTEAFF.

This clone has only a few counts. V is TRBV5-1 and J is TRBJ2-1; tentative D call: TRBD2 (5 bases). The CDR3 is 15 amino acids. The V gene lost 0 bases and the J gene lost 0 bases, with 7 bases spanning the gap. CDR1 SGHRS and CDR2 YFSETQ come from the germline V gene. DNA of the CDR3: TGCGCCAGCAGCTTGGCCCGGGACTCCTACAATGAGCAGTTCTTC. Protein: CASSLARDSYNEQFF.

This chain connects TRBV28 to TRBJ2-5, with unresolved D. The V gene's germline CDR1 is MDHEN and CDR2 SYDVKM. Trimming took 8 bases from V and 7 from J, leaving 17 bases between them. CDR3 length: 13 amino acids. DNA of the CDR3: TGTGCCAGCTCCTCGCTGGGCCCCGGGACCCAGTACTTC. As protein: CASSSLGPGTQYF.

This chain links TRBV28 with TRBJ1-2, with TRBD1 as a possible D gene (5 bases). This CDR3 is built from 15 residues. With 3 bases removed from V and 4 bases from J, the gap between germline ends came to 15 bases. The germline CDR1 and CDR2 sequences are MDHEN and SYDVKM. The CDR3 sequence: CASSLTPPQGYGYTF. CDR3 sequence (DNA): TGTGCCAGCAGTTTGACACCCCCCCAGGGCTATGGCTACACCTTC.